The source of this T cell receptor beta chain is a study of prognosis after radiotherapy for stage I lung cancer (dated by TCRdb to the early 2020s). Turning to the overall study: Between early 2018 and 2019, fewer than 20 stage I NSCLC patients were enrolled in Nanjing, China. The study took one blood sample before SBRT and one after SBRT from each of 19 patients and sequenced all 40 or so samples. The cohort included 10 to 15 men and roughly six women, with a median age of approximately 74 years and a range of about 53 to 95 years. Every patient was regarded as medically inoperable, because of comorbidities in about twelve cases and refusal of surgery in several cases. Peripheral blood TCR beta repertoires were profiled in stage I NSCLC patients before and after stereotactic body radiotherapy, and the study then linked these repertoires to distant failure. SBRT was not combined with any concurrent therapy in any patient. Image-guided IMRT or VMAT was used to deliver SBRT in 3 to 5 fractions at a biologically effective dose of at least 100 Gy. The patients included approximately 15 who had newly diagnosed primary stage I lung tumors, along with 4 to 6 others who had oligometastatic NSCLC after their primary tumor had been surgically resected. Distant metastases were developed by four of the 19 patients after SBRT, at a median of 7 months, whereas no significant progression was observed in the other 15 patients. On tumor histology, 11 to 12 patients had adenocarcinoma and several had squamous cell carcinoma. Overall study outcomes, separate from this receptor: None of the reported P values were adjusted for multiple comparisons. Unique TCR clone counts fell after SBRT (median 10,088 before versus several thousand after; Wilcoxon paired P=0.011). Post-SBRT Shannon entropy and its change from baseline were lower in patients who developed distant metastases; baseline Shannon entropy was not associated with metastases. Tumor specificity of expanded TCR clones was not determined. Differences by metastasis status were reportedly seen in TRBV and TRBJ usage frequencies, involving two V genes at baseline and, after SBRT, roughly ten V genes and two J genes. Limitations of the study included a small cohort and short follow-up, and the study findings need independent validation.

No patient had a history of other malignancies or prior chemotherapy or radiotherapy, and all had node-negative disease on CT and PET/CT. At each of the two time points, about 6.3 milliliters of peripheral venous blood were collected into EDTA tubes. PBMCs were isolated by Ficoll-Paque Plus density-gradient centrifugation. Right after collection, samples were kept at -80 degrees C until analysis. There are 17 amino acids in the CDR3, from cysteine to phenylalanine inclusive. Only the CDR3 part of the read is kept: 51 bases, read in frame from the first base. The CDR1 and CDR2 encoded by the germline V gene are MNHEY and SVGAGI. V is shortened by 2 bases, J by 0 bases, and the region joining them spans 17 bases. Two rounds of multiplex PCR on genomic DNA were used to amplify the TCR beta CDR3 region. In the first round of PCR, primers specific to each TRBV and TRBJ gene were used, and the primer sequences are filed in Chinese patent CN105087789A. Universal primers were used in the second PCR round. The Roche High Pure PCR Template Preparation Kit was used to extract genomic DNA from frozen PBMCs. The libraries underwent paired-end sequencing with 151 bp reads on an Illumina HiSeq 3000. Concerning the study's data processing: CutAdapt was used to remove raw reads lacking the multiplex PCR primer sequences. PEAR was used to merge high-quality paired reads into contigs. By aligning each contig to reference sequences, MiXCR assigned the TRB V, D and J gene segments to that contig. To remove sequencing errors, CDR3 sequences were clustered according to base quality and sequence similarity. Shannon entropy, normalized by the natural log of the productive TCR sequence number, served as the measure of diversity. Clonality was defined as one minus Shannon entropy divided by the natural log of the number of unique clonotypes. Progression-free survival cut-offs for repertoire metrics were chosen using the Youden index of ROC curves, with analyses run in R 3.5.3. The public sequencing data were trimmed at Q25 with fastp and processed into clonotypes with MiXCR by TCRdb, which kept only in-frame beta chains. Entries that share a CDR3 protein sequence are merged under the most common genes and DNA. Here the V and J calls rest on TCRdb's processing, not on the authors' analysis. For this sample there are 59,000 or so distinct CDR3 sequences; about 25% appear just once. The ten biggest clones cover roughly 7.5% of the sample.

This clonotype showed up many times. Its antigen is currently not known. Base quality data are lacking; no much larger clone is found one base away. Source: PBMCs, taken before or after stereotactic body radiation therapy (not recorded which). The sequence joins TRBV6-5 to TRBJ2-7, and the D gene may be TRBD1, 6 bases matching. The clonotype originates from a donor at least 50 years old with non-small cell lung cancer. The CDR3 in this case is CASSYGTLSTTSYEQYF. The nucleotides read TGTGCCAGCAGTTACGGGACACTATCGACAACCTCCTACGAGCAGTACTTC.